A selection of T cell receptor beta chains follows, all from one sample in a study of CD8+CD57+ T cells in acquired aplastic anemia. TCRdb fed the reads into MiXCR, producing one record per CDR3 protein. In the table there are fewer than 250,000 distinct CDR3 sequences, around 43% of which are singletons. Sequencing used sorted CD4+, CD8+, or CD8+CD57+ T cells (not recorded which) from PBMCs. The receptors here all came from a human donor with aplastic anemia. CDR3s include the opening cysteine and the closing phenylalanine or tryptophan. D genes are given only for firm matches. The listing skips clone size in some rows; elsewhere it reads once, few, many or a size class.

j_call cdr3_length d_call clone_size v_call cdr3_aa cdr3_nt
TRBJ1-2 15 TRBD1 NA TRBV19 CASSSPPGQRYGYTF TGTGCCAGTAGTTCCCCCCCGGGACAGCGATATGGCTACACCTTC
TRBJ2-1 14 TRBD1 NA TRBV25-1 CASSARGPPDEQFF TGTGCCAGCAGTGCCAGGGGGCCGCCGGATGAGCAGTTCTTC
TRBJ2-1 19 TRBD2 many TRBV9 CASSPRTSGNREAYNEQFF TGTGCCAGCAGCCCTCGGACTAGCGGGAACCGTGAAGCTTACAATGAGCAGTTCTTC
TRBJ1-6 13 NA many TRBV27 CASSPRLYSPLHF TGTGCCAGCAGTCCTCGTCTTTATTCACCCCTCCACTTT
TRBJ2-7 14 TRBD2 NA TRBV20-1 CSATLAGVIYEQYF TGCAGTGCTACTCTGGCGGGGGTGATCTACGAGCAGTACTTC
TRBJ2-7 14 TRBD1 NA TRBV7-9 CASSYGQVRYEQYF TGTGCCAGTAGTTACGGACAGGTCCGCTACGAGCAGTACTTC
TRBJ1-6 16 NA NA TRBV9 CASSFRPDDPNSPLHF TGTGCCAGCAGCTTTCGGCCAGACGACCCCAATTCACCCCTCCACTTT
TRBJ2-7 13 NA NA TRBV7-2 CASSTDPQGEQYF TGTGCCAGCAGCACAGACCCTCAGGGAGAGCAGTACTTC
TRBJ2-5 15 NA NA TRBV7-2 CASSLWGRSTETQYF TGTGCCAGCAGCTTATGGGGCAGGTCGACGGAGACCCAGTACTTC
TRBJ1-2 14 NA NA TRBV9 CASSPRPGEDGYTF TGTGCCAGCAGCCCTCGTCCGGGTGAGGATGGCTACACCTTC
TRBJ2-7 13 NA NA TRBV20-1 CSAPGMSSYEQYF TGCAGTGCCCCAGGGATGAGCTCCTACGAGCAGTACTTC
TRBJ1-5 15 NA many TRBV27 CASRYQGGSNQPQHF TGTGCCAGCAGATATCAGGGAGGTAGCAATCAGCCCCAGCATTTT
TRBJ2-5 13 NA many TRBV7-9 CASSYALEETQYF TGTGCCAGCAGCTACGCTCTGGAAGAGACCCAGTACTTC
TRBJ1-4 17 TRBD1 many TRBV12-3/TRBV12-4 CARQIRDSPIPQEKLFF TGTGCCAGACAAATCCGGGACAGCCCAATTCCGCAGGAAAAACTGTTTTTT
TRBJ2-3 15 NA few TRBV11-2 CASSSESLSTDTQYF TGTGCCAGCAGTTCTGAGTCCCTTTCCACAGATACGCAGTATTTT
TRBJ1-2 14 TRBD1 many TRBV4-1 CASSPTGGPLGYTF TGCGCCAGCAGCCCAACAGGGGGCCCACTGGGCTACACCTTC
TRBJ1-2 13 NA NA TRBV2 CASTPRDQGGYTF TGTGCCAGCACCCCCCGGGATCAGGGCGGCTACACCTTC
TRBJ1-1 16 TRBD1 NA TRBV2 CASSGGRGRVMAEAFF TGTGCCAGCAGTGGGGGCAGGGGGAGAGTCATGGCTGAAGCTTTCTTT
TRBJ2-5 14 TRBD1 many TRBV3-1 CASSLTGGQETQYF TGTGCCAGCAGCCTGACAGGGGGCCAAGAGACCCAGTACTTC
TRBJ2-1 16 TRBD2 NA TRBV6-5 CASSPEGGGTWGEQFF TGTGCCAGCAGTCCTGAGGGCGGGGGGACCTGGGGTGAGCAGTTCTTC
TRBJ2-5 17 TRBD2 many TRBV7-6 CASSLATSGRGQETQYF TGTGCCAGCAGCTTAGCGACTAGCGGGAGGGGTCAAGAGACCCAGTACTTC
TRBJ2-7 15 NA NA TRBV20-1 CSVQAAWAISYEQYF TGCAGTGTCCAGGCCGCTTGGGCCATTTCCTACGAGCAGTACTTC
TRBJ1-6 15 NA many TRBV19 CASSMSMDGNSPLHF TGTGCCAGTAGTATGTCCATGGACGGCAATTCACCCCTCCACTTT
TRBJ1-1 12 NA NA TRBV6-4 CASSDTYTEAFF TGTGCCAGCAGTGACACGTACACTGAAGCTTTCTTT
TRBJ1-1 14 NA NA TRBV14 CASSYSGGLAEAFF TGTGCCAGCAGTTACTCGGGGGGGCTGGCTGAAGCTTTCTTT
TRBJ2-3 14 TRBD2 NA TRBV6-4 CASSEAGGADTQYF TGTGCCAGCAGTGAAGCGGGGGGGGCAGATACGCAGTATTTT
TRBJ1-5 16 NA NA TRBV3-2 CASSPPREGGNQPQHF TGTGCCAGCAGCCCCCCCAGAGAGGGTGGCAATCAGCCCCAGCATTTT
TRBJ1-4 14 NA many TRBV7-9 CASSPDGGNEKLFF TGTGCCAGCAGCCCTGATGGAGGTAATGAAAAACTGTTTTTT
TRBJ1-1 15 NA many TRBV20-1 CSATNREQGHTEAFF TGCAGTGCCACCAACCGTGAACAGGGCCACACTGAAGCTTTCTTT
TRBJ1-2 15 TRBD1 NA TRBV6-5 CASSLQGTLDYGYTF TGTGCCAGCAGTTTACAGGGGACCTTGGACTATGGCTACACCTTC
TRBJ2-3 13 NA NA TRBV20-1 CSARDQQADTQYF TGCAGTGCTAGAGACCAGCAGGCAGATACGCAGTATTTT
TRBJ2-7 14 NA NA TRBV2 CASQRRGGEYEQYF TGTGCCAGCCAGCGGAGAGGGGGAGAGTACGAGCAGTACTTC
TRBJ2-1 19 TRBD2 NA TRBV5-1 CASTWGRDRTSGGAHEQFF TGCGCCAGCACCTGGGGGCGAGACCGGACTAGCGGGGGGGCACATGAGCAGTTCTTC
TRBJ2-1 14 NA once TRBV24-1 CATSFGRNHDEQFF TGTGCCACCAGTTTTGGGCGGAACCACGATGAGCAGTTCTTC
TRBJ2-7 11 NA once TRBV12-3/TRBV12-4 CASSLDYGQYF TGTGCCAGCAGTTTAGACTACGGGCAGTACTTC
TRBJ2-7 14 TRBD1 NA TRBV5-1 CASSLERTGREQYF TGCGCCAGCAGCTTGGAGCGGACAGGGCGAGAGCAGTACTTC
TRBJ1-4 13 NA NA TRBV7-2 CASSSGGSEKLFF TGTGCCAGCAGCTCTGGGGGTAGTGAAAAACTGTTTTTT
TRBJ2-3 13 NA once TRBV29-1 CSVEGRYTDTQYF TGCAGCGTTGAAGGGAGATACACCGATACGCAGTATTTT
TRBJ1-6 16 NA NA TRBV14 CASSQGPSSYNSPLHF TGTGCCAGCAGCCAAGGGCCGAGCTCCTATAATTCACCCCTCCACTTT
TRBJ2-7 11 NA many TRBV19 CASQRGYEQYF TGTGCCAGCCAAAGAGGGTACGAGCAGTACTTC